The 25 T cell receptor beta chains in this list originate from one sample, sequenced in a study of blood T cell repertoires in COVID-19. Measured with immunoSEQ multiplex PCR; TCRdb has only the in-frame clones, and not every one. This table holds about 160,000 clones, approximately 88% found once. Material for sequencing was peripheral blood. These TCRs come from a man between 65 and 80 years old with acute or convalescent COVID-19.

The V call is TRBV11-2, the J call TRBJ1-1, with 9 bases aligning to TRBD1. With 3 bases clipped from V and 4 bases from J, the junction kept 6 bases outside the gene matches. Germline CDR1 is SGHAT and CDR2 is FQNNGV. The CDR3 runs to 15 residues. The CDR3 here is CASSFNAGQGTEAFF. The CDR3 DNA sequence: TGTGCCAGCAGCTTCAACGCGGGACAGGGCACTGAAGCTTTCTTT. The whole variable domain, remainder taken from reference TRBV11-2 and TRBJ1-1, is EAGVAQSPRYKIIEKRQSVAFWCNPISGHATLYWYQQILGQGPKLLIQFQNNGVVDDSQLPKDRFSAERLKGVDSTLKIQPAKLEDSAVYLCASSFNAGQGTEAFFGQGTRLTVV.

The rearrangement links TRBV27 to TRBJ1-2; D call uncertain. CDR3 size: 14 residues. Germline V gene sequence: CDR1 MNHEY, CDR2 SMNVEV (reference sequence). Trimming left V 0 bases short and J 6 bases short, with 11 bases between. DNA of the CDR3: TGTGCCAGCAGTTTATCGTACGGGGTCAATGGCTACACCTTC. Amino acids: CASSLSYGVNGYTF.

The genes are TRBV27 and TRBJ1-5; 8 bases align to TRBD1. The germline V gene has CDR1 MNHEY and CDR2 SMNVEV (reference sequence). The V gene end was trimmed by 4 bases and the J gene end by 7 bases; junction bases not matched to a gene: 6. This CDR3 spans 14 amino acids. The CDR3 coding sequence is TGTGCCAGCAGTTCCCAGGGGGCTTGGCAGCCCCAGCATTTT. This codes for CASSSQGAWQPQHF.

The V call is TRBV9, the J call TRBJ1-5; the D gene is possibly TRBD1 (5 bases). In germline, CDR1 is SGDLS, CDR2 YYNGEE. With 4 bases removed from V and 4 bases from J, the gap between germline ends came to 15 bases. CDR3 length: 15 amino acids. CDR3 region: CASSSQGLSNQPQHF. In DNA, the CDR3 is TGTGCCAGCAGCTCCCAGGGCCTTTCGAATCAGCCCCAGCATTTT.

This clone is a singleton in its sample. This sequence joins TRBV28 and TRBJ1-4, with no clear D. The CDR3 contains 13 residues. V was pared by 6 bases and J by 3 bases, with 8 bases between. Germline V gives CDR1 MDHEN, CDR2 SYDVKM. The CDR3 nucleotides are TGTGCCAGCAGGTCGGGGTCTAATGAAAAACTGTTTTTT. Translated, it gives CASRSGSNEKLFF.

The CDR3 DNA sequence: TGTGCCAGCACTCCCCCGGGACTAGCGGGGGATACGCAGTATTTT. It is translated as CASTPPGLAGDTQYF. This chain links TRBV3-1 (or the pseudogene TRBV3-2) with TRBJ2-3, with 13 bases fitting TRBD2. The V gene end was trimmed by 7 bases and the J gene end by 6 bases; junction bases not matched to a gene: 7. The germline V gene has CDR1 LGHDT and CDR2 YNNKEL (reference sequence). The CDR3 is made up of 15 amino acids.

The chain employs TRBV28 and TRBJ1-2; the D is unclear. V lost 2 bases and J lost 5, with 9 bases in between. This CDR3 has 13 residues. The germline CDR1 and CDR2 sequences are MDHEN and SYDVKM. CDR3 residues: CASSLRWAYGYTF. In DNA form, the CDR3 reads TGTGCCAGCAGTTTAAGGTGGGCTTATGGCTACACCTTC.

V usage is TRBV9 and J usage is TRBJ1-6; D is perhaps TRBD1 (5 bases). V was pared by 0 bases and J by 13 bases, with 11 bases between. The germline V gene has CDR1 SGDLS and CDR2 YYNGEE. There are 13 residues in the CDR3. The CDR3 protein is CASSVGQSGPLHF. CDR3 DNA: TGTGCCAGCAGCGTAGGACAGTCGGGTCCCCTCCACTTT.

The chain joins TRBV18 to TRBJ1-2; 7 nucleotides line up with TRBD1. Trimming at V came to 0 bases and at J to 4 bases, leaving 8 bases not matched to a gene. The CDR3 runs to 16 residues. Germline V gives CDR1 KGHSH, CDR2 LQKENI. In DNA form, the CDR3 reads TGTGCCAGCTCACCACCACCGGGACAGTTAAGCTATGGCTACACCTTC. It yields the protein CASSPPPGQLSYGYTF. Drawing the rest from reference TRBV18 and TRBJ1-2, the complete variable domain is NAGVMQNPRHLVRRRGQEARLRCSPMKGHSHVYWYRQLPEEGLKFMVYLQKENIIDESGMPKERFSAEFPKEGPSILRIQQVVRGDSAAYFCASSPPPGQLSYGYTFGSGTRLTVV.

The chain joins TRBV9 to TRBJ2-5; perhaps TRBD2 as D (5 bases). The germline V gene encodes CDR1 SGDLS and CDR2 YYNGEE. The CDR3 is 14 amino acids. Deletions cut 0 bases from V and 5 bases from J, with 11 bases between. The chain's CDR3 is CASSVGFRGETQYF. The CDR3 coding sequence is TGTGCCAGCAGCGTAGGTTTTAGAGGGGAGACCCAGTACTTC.

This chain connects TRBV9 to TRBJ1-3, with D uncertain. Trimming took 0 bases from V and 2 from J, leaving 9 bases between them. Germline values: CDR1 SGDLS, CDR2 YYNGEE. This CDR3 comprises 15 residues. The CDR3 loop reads CASSVALPPGNTIYF. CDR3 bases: TGTGCCAGCAGCGTAGCTCTCCCCCCTGGAAACACCATATATTTT.

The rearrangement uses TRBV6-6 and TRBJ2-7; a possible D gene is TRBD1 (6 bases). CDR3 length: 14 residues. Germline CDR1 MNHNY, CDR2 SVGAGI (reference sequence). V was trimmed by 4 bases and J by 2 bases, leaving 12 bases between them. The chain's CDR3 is CASSSPAGAYEQYF. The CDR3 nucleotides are TGTGCCAGCAGTTCCCCCGCAGGGGCCTACGAGCAGTACTTC.

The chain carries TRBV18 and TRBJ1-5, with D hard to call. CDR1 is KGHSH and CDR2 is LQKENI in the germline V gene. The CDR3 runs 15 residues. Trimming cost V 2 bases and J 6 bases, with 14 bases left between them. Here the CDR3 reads CASSPVSARGQPQHF. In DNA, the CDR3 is TGTGCCAGCTCACCAGTTTCAGCCCGGGGTCAGCCCCAGCATTTT. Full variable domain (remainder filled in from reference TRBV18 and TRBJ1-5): NAGVMQNPRHLVRRRGQEARLRCSPMKGHSHVYWYRQLPEEGLKFMVYLQKENIIDESGMPKERFSAEFPKEGPSILRIQQVVRGDSAAYFCASSPVSARGQPQHFGDGTRLSIL.

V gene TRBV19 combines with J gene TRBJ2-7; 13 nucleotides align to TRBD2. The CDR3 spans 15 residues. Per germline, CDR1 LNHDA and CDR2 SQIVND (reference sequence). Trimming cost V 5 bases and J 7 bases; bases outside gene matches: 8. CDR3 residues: CASSSWTSGSEEQYF. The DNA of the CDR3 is TGTGCCAGTAGTTCTTGGACTAGCGGGAGTGAAGAGCAGTACTTC.

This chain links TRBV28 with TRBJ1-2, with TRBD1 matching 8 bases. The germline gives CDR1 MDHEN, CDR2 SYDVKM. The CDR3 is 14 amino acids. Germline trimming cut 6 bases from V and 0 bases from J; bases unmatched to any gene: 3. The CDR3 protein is CASSYRGTNYGYTF. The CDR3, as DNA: TGTGCCAGCAGCTACAGGGGGACTAACTATGGCTACACCTTC.

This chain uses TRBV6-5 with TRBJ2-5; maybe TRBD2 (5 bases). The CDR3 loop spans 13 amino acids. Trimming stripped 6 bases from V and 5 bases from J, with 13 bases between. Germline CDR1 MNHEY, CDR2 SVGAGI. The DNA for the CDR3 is TGTGCCAGCAGATCCGGACCGGGGGAGACCCAGTACTTC. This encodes CASRSGPGETQYF.

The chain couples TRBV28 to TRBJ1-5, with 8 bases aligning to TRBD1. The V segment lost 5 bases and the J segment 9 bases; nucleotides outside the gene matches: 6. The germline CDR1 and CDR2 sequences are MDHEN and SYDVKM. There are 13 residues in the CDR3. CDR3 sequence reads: CASSMDRDSPQHF. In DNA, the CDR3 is TGTGCCAGCAGTATGGACAGGGATTCGCCCCAGCATTTT.

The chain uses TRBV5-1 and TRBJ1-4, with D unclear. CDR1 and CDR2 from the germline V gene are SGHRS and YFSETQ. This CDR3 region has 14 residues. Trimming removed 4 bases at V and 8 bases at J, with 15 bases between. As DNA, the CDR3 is TGCGCCAGCAGCCTGAGGGTTGATGACGAAAAACTGTTTTTT. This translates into CASSLRVDDEKLFF.

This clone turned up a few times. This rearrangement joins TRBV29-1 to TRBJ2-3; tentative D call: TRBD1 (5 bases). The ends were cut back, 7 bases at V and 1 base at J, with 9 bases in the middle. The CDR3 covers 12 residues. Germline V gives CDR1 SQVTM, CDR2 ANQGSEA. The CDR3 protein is CSGRAGTDTQYF. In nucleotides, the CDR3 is TGCAGCGGCAGGGCTGGCACAGATACGCAGTATTTT.

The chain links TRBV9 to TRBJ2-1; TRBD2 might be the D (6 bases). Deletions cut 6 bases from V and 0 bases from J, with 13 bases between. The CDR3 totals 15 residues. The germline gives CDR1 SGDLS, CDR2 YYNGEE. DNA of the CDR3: TGTGCCAGCACCCTTAGCGGAAGCTCCTACAATGAGCAGTTCTTC. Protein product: CASTLSGSSYNEQFF.

The CDR3 DNA sequence: TGTGCCAGCAGTTCGCCCGGGACAGCAGCAGATACGCAGTATTTT. Translation gives CASSSPGTAADTQYF. The chain links TRBV6-5 to TRBJ2-3; 7 bases are a match to TRBD1. The CDR3 has 15 residues. In germline, CDR1 is MNHEY, CDR2 SVGAGI. V was clipped by 4 bases and J by 4 bases; unmatched bases: 8.

The CDR3 DNA is TGTGCCACCGGGACAGGACTGAATCAGCCCCAGCATTTT. Protein: CATGTGLNQPQHF. J is TRBJ1-5 and V is TRBV12-3 or TRBV12-4, with TRBD1 matching over 8 bases. CDR3 size: 13 residues. V lost 10 bases and J lost 4; bases outside the gene matches: 6.

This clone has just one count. The chain's CDR3 is CASSEVAGVFYNEQFF. CDR3 DNA: TGTGCCAGCAGCGAAGTAGCGGGGGTATTCTACAATGAGCAGTTCTTC. The V and J genes are TRBV5-6 and TRBJ2-1; 9 bases agree with TRBD2. Germline lookup yields CDR1 SGHDT and CDR2 YYEEEE. The CDR3 is made up of 16 amino acids. J lost 3 bases, V lost 4 bases, and 8 bases had no gene match. Drawing the rest from reference TRBV5-6 and TRBJ2-1, the complete variable domain is DAGVTQSPTHLIKTRGQQVTLRCSPKSGHDTVSWYQQALGQGPQFIFQYYEEEERQRGNFPDRFSGHQFPNYSSELNVNALLLGDSALYLCASSEVAGVFYNEQFFGPGTRLTVL.

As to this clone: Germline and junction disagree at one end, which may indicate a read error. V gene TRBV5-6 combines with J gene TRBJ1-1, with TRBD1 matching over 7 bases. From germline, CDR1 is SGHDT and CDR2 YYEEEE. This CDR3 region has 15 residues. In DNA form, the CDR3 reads TGTGCCAGCAGCTTGGGTCCGACAGGGAACGCTGAAGCTTTCTTT. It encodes CASSLGPTGNAEAFF.

DNA for the CDR3: TGCGCCAGCAGCTTCCAGGGACAGTACACCGGGGAGCTGTTTTTT. It encodes CASSFQGQYTGELFF. The chain recombines TRBV5-1 with TRBJ2-2; 7 nucleotides line up with TRBD1. Germline assignment: CDR1 SGHRS and CDR2 YFSETQ. V lost 2 bases to trimming and J lost 3 bases; unmatched junction nucleotides: 4. This CDR3 has 15 amino acids.